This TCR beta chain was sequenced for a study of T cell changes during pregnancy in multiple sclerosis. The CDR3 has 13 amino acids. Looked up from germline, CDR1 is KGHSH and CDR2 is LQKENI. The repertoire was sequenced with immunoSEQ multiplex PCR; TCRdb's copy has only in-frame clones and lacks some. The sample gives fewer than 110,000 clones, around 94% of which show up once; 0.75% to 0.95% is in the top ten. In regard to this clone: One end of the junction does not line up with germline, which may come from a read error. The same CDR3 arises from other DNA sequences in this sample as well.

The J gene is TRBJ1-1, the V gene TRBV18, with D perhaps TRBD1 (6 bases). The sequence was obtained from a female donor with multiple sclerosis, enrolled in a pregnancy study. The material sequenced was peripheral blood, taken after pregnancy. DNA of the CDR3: TGTGCCAGCTCACCACTCCGGGACACCGAAGCTTTCTTT. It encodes CASSPLRDTEAFF.